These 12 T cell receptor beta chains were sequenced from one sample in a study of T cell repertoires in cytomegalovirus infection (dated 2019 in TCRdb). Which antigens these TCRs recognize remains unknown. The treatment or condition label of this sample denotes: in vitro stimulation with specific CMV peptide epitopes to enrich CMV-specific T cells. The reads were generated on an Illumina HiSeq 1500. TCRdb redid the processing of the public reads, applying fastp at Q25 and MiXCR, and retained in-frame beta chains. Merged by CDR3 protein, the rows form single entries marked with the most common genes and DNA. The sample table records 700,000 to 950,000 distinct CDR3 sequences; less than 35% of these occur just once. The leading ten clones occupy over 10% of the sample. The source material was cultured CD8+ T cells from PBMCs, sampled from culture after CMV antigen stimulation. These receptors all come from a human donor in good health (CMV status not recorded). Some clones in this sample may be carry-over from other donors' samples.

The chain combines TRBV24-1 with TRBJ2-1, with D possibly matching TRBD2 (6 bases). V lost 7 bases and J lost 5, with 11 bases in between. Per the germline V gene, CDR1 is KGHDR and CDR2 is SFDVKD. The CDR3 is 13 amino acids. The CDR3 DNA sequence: TGTGCCACCAGCCGGGACTCACACAATGAGCAGTTCTTC. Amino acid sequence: CATSRDSHNEQFF.

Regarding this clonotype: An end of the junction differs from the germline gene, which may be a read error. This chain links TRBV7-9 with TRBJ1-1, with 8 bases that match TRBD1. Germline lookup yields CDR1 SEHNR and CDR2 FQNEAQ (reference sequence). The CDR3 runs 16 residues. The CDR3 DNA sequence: TGTGCCAGCAGCTTAGATCCAGGGGGCTTCAACACTGAAGCTGTCTTT. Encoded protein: CASSLDPGGFNTEAVF.

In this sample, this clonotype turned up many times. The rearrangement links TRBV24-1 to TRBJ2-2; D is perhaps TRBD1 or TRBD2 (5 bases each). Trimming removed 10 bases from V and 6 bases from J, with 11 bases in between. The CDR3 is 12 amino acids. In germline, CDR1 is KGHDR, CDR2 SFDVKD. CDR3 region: CATEGTSGELFF. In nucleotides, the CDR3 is TGTGCCACGGAAGGGACCTCCGGGGAGCTGTTTTTT.

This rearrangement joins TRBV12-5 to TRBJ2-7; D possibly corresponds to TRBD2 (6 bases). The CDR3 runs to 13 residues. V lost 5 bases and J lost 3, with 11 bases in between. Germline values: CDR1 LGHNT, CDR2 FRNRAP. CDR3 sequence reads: CASGPGTGYEQYF. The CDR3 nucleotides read TGTGCTAGTGGTCCCGGGACTGGCTACGAGCAGTACTTC.

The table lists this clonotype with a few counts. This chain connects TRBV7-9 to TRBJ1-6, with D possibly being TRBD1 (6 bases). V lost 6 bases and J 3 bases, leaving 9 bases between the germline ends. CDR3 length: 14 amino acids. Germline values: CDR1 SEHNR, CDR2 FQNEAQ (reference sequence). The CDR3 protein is CASRSGDYNSPLHF. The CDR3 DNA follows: TGTGCCAGCAGATCAGGGGACTATAATTCACCCCTCCACTTT. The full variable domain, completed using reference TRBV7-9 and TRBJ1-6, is DTGVSQNPRHKITKRGQNVTFRCDPISEHNRLYWYRQTLGQGPEFLTYFQNEAQLEKSRLLSDRFSAERPKGSFSTLEIQRTEQGDSAMYLCASRSGDYNSPLHFGNGTRLTVT.

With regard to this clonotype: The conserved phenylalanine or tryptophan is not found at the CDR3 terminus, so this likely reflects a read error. The CDR3 DNA sequence: TGTGCCAGCAGTCCGGGGCCTCTTCCAGGAAGGGAACAGTACTTG. Residues: CASSPGPLPGREQYL. V is TRBV27 and J is TRBJ2-7; D is tentatively TRBD1 or TRBD2 (5 bases each). The V gene lost 5 bases and the J gene lost 10 bases, with 24 bases spanning the gap. This CDR3 comprises 15 residues. The V gene's germline CDR1 is MNHEY and CDR2 SMNVEV (reference sequence).

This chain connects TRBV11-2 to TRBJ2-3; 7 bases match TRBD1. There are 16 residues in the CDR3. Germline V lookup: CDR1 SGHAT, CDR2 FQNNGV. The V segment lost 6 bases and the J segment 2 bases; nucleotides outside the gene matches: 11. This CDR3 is CASRSHQGESTDTQYF. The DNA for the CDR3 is TGTGCCAGCAGGAGCCACCAGGGGGAGTCCACAGATACGCAGTATTTT.

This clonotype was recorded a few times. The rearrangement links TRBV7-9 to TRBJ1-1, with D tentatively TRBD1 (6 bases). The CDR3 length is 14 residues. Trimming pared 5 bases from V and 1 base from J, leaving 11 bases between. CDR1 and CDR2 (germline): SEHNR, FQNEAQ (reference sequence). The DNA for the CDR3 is TGTGCCAGCAGCGGATGGACAGAGAACACTGAAGCTTTCTTT. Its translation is CASSGWTENTEAFF.

The CDR3 DNA sequence: TGTGCCAGCAGTTTGGGGATGAGGTCTGGAAACACCATATATTTT. This gives the protein CASSLGMRSGNTIYF. This chain links TRBV27 with TRBJ1-3; D gene ambiguous. Germline V gives CDR1 MNHEY, CDR2 SMNVEV (reference sequence). V lost 3 bases, J lost 1 base, and 10 bases lay in between. The CDR3 length is 15 residues.

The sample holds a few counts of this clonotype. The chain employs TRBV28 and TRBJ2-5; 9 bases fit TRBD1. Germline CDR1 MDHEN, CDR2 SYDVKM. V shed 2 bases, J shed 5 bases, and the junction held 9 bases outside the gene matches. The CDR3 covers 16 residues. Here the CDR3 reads CASSLEVTGGVETQYF. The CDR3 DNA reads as TGTGCCAGCAGTTTAGAAGTTACAGGGGGCGTGGAGACCCAGTACTTC. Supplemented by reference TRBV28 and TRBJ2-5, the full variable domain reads DVKVTQSSRYLVKRTGEKVFLECVQDMDHENMFWYRQDPGLGLRLIYFSYDVKMKEKGDIPEGYSVSREKKERFSLILESASTNQTSMYLCASSLEVTGGVETQYFGPGTRLLVL.

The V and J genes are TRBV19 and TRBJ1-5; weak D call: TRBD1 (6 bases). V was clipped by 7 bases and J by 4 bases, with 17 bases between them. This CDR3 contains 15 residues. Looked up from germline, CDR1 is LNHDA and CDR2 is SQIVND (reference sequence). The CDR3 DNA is TGTGCCAGTAAAGGGAGGGGGAGCAGAAATCAGCCCCAGCATTTT. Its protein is CASKGRGSRNQPQHF.

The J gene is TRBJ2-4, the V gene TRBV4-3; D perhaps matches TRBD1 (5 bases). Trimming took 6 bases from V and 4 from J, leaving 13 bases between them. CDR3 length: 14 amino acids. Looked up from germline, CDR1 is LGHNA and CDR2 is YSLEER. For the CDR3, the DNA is TGCGCCAGCAGTAGAGACAGACGAAAAAACATTCAGTACTTC. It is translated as CASSRDRRKNIQYF.